The 27 T cell receptor beta chains below were found in one sample sequenced in a study of T cells after posttransplantation cyclophosphamide. Sequenced by immunoSEQ multiplex PCR; TCRdb stores in-frame clones only, minus some. The sample contains roughly 12,000 clones, none occurring once; approximately 26% lies in the top ten. Busulfan-fludarabine conditioning, marrow transplant, and cyclophosphamide on days +3 and +4 were administered. The material sequenced was PBMCs, taken after allogeneic stem cell transplant with posttransplant cyclophosphamide. The receptor set was obtained from a female patient in her thirties or forties who received an allogeneic stem cell transplant from a related donor, was CMV-positive, and had acute GVHD only. Some T cells may arise from the graft donor.

Sample share makes this clone medium-sized. The CDR3 loop is CARSLLADKSYEQYV. The CDR3 coding sequence is TGTGCCAGAAGCTTGCTGGCAGACAAATCCTACGAGCAGTACGTC. This sequence joins TRBV5-3 and TRBJ2-7; D uncertain. TRBV5-3 is flagged as an ORF with uncertain function. The CDR3 consists of 15 residues. V was pared by 1 base and J by 1 base, with 12 bases between.

J is TRBJ2-3 and V is TRBV7-2; 10 positions match TRBD2. Germline CDR1 and CDR2: SGHTA and FQGNSA. CDR3 size: 19 residues. V shed 1 base and J 0 bases; nucleotides not matched to a gene: 10. The CDR3 nucleotides read TGTGCCAGCAGCTTAGGAGGGGATAGCGGGAGGCCCAGCACAGATACGCAGTATTTT. Encoded protein: CASSLGGDSGRPSTDTQYF.

The sample holds many counts of this clone. The chain joins TRBV11-2 to TRBJ2-3, with D unclear. This CDR3 is built from 14 residues. CDR1 SGHAT and CDR2 FQNNGV come from the germline V gene. V shed 5 bases and J shed 3 bases, with 12 bases lying between them. In DNA, the CDR3 is TGTGCCAGCAGCCTGGGCCCTGAAACAGATACGCAGTATTTT. Encoded protein: CASSLGPETDTQYF.

This clone was seen many times. This sequence joins TRBV7-9 and TRBJ1-6, with 7 bases identical to TRBD1. The ends lost 8 bases at V and 10 bases at J; junction bases unmatched: 8. The CDR3 is 13 amino acids. Germline CDR1 and CDR2: SEHNR and FQNEAQ (reference sequence). The CDR3 DNA reads as TGTGCCAGCGAAAGAGGGGGCCAATCACCCCTCCACTTT. Amino acids: CASERGGQSPLHF.

Many counts were recorded for this clone. V gene TRBV2 combines with J gene TRBJ1-2; tentatively, D is TRBD1 (6 bases). Germline-derived CDR1 and CDR2 are SNHLY and FYNNEI. This CDR3 has 13 residues. The V and J ends lost 6 bases and 4 bases respectively, with 12 bases between them. CDR3 sequence reads: CASSPDRLYGYTF. The CDR3 DNA follows: TGTGCCAGCAGCCCTGACAGGCTCTATGGCTACACCTTC. The variable domain in full, completed from reference TRBV2 and TRBJ1-2, reads EPEVTQTPSHQVTQMGQEVILRCVPISNHLYFYWYRQILGQKVEFLVSFYNNEISEKSEIFDDQFSVERPDGSNFTLKIRSTKLEDSAMYFCASSPDRLYGYTFGSGTRLTVV.

This clone showed up many times. This sequence joins TRBV11-2 and TRBJ2-7; 7 bases are shared with TRBD1. CDR1 is SGHAT and CDR2 is FQNNGV in the germline V gene. V shed 0 bases, J shed 6 bases, and the junction held 11 bases outside the gene matches. This CDR3 has 16 residues. Here the CDR3 DNA reads TGTGCCAGCAGCTTAGACCCAAGGGGGCTCCGGTCCGAGCAGTACGTC. Amino acid sequence: CASSLDPRGLRSEQYV.

This clone was recorded many times. This rearrangement joins TRBV29-1 to TRBJ1-1; TRBD1 matches 7 bases. V dropped 6 bases and J dropped 0; count of bases not matched to a gene: 4. Per germline, CDR1 SQVTM and CDR2 ANQGSEA. The CDR3 runs to 13 residues. The CDR3 nucleotides are TGCAGCGTCTCGGGACAGTTGAACACTGAAGCTTTCTTT. It yields the protein CSVSGQLNTEAFF.

This clone was recorded a few times. The chain combines TRBV12-5 with TRBJ2-5, with TRBD1 as a possible D gene (6 bases). Near its end, the DNA agrees better with TRBJ2-7, so the J call may be wrong. Germline values: CDR1 LGHNT, CDR2 FRNRAP. The CDR3 loop spans 15 amino acids. The CDR3, as DNA: TGTGCTAGTGGTTTAGGACAGTTTAGCTCCTACGAGCAGTACTTC. This translates into CASGLGQFSSYEQYF.

The rearrangement joins TRBV15 to TRBJ2-1; D is undetermined. V was clipped by 0 bases and J by 5 bases, with 8 bases between them. CDR1 and CDR2 (germline): LNHNV, YYDKDF (reference sequence). The CDR3 has 14 amino acids. The CDR3 DNA reads TGTGCCACCAGCAGAGACCTCGGAGACAATGAGCAGTTCTTC. This gives the protein CATSRDLGDNEQFF. Drawing the rest from reference TRBV15 and TRBJ2-1, the complete variable domain is DAMVIQNPRYQVTQFGKPVTLSCSQTLNHNVMYWYQQKSSQAPKLLFHYYDKDFNNEADTPDNFQSRRPNTSFCFLDIRSPGLGDTAMYLCATSRDLGDNEQFFGPGTRLTVL.

This clone was recorded at least ten times. The rearrangement links TRBV7-8 to TRBJ1-3; D is unclear. Germline V lookup: CDR1 SGHVS, CDR2 FQNEAQ. V lost 3 bases to trimming and J lost 6 bases, with 15 bases between them. CDR3 size: 15 residues. The CDR3 loop is CASSFSVLSKNTIYF. The CDR3, as DNA: TGTGCCAGCAGCTTTTCAGTCCTCTCGAAAAACACCATATATTTT.

This clone was detected many times. This rearrangement joins TRBV18 to TRBJ1-4; weak D call: TRBD1 (6 bases). Trimming stripped 3 bases from V and 5 bases from J, with 10 bases between. Germline loops: CDR1 KGHSH, CDR2 LQKENI. The CDR3 is made up of 14 amino acids. CDR3 sequence (DNA): TGTGCCAGCTCACCGGGGGCCCAAAATGAAAAACTGTTTTTT. This gives the protein CASSPGAQNEKLFF.

This clone has a count of ten or more. The chain couples TRBV19 to TRBJ1-1, with D possibly being TRBD1 (5 bases). CDR3 size: 12 residues. Germline lookup yields CDR1 LNHDA and CDR2 SQIVND (reference sequence). V lost 9 bases and J lost 2, with 10 bases in between. The CDR3 region is CASGGVNTEAFF. The DNA for the CDR3 is TGTGCCAGCGGGGGGGTTAACACTGAAGCTTTCTTT.

This chain connects TRBV7-2 to TRBJ2-3, with D possibly matching TRBD2 (6 bases). This CDR3 has 17 amino acids. V was shortened by 2 bases and J by 1 base, with 16 bases between the two germline ends. Germline V lookup: CDR1 SGHTA, CDR2 FQGNSA. CDR3 in DNA: TGTGCCAGCAGCTTATGGGCAGGGCGGGGTCGCACAGATACGCAGTATTTT. It codes for CASSLWAGRGRTDTQYF.

The chain recombines TRBV6-1 with TRBJ1-2; D is unclear. The CDR3 length is 16 residues. Germline values: CDR1 MNHNS, CDR2 SASEGT. Trimming took 2 bases from V and 2 from J, leaving 15 bases between them. DNA of the CDR3: TGTGCCAGCAGTGAAAGTGTTGTCACCTACAACTATGGCTACACCTTC. Protein: CASSESVVTYNYGYTF.

There are a few counts of this clone. The V call is TRBV6-1, the J call TRBJ2-5, with 10 nucleotides matching TRBD2. V lost 7 bases to trimming and J lost 5 bases; unmatched junction nucleotides: 4. Germline CDR1 MNHNS, CDR2 SASEGT. The CDR3 covers 13 residues. This CDR3 is CASKAGGPETQYF. The CDR3 DNA reads as TGTGCCAGCAAAGCGGGAGGGCCGGAGACCCAGTACTTC.

This clone occurred many times. Here the CDR3 reads CASTWTTHSYEQYF. CDR3 nucleotides: TGTGCCAGCACCTGGACAACCCACTCCTACGAGCAGTACTTC. The gene calls are TRBV2 and TRBJ2-7; the D gene is possibly TRBD1 (5 bases). The V end lost 7 bases, the J end lost 0 bases, and 13 bases lay between the germline ends. Per germline, CDR1 SNHLY and CDR2 FYNNEI. The CDR3 runs to 14 residues.

This clone was counted a few times. DNA of the CDR3: TGTGCCAGCAGTTTAAGCGGGGGGGCTGAAGATACGCAGTATTTT. It translates to CASSLSGGAEDTQYF. The chain carries TRBV27 and TRBJ2-3; TRBD2 matches at 10 bases. The CDR3 loop spans 15 amino acids. V shed 2 bases, J shed 5 bases, and the junction held 4 bases outside the gene matches. Germline assignment: CDR1 MNHEY and CDR2 SMNVEV (reference sequence).

This clone was counted ten times or more. The chain links TRBV6-6 to TRBJ2-3; D not certain. Per germline, CDR1 MNHNY and CDR2 SVGAGI (reference sequence). The CDR3 is made up of 13 amino acids. Trimming pared 6 bases from V and 2 bases from J, leaving 9 bases between. For the CDR3, the DNA is TGTGCCAGCAGCACGGGTCTCACAGATACGCAGTATTTT. Amino acid sequence: CASSTGLTDTQYF.

This clone was recorded at least ten times. The V call is TRBV27, the J call TRBJ1-2; 10 bases align to TRBD1. This CDR3 contains 12 residues. V was pared by 6 bases and J by 8 bases, with 3 bases of the junction left unmatched. Germline CDR1 reads MNHEY; CDR2 reads SMNVEV (reference sequence). In nucleotides, the CDR3 is TGTGCCAGCAGAGACAGGGGGCGAGGCTACACCTTC. Amino acid sequence: CASRDRGRGYTF.

This clone appeared a few times. V is TRBV4-1 and J is TRBJ2-1, with 13 positions matching TRBD2. Trimming removed 4 bases from V and 10 bases from J; junction bases left unmatched: 10. CDR3 size: 16 residues. Germline V CDR1 and CDR2: MGHRA, YSYEKL. CDR3 sequence reads: CASSPSTSGGAIEQFF. CDR3 sequence (DNA): TGCGCCAGCAGCCCCTCCACTAGCGGGGGGGCCATCGAGCAGTTCTTC.

This clone was picked up a small number of times. V gene TRBV9 combines with J gene TRBJ2-5; 8 bases line up with TRBD1. The CDR3 contains 15 residues. CDR1 SGDLS and CDR2 YYNGEE come from the germline V gene. J gave up 5 bases and V 3 bases, and 9 bases lay outside the gene matches. CDR3 DNA: TGTGCCAGCAGCGAAACGGACAGGGCGGGGGAGACCCAGTACTTC. As protein: CASSETDRAGETQYF.

This clone was picked up many times. V gene TRBV7-9 combines with J gene TRBJ2-3; 9 bases fit TRBD1. The J segment lost 3 bases and the V segment lost 5 bases, leaving 9 bases of the junction unmatched. CDR1 and CDR2 from the germline V gene are SEHNR and FQNEAQ (reference sequence). The CDR3 extends over 16 amino acids. The CDR3 coding sequence is TGTGCCAGCAGCCAACCAACAGGGGGCGGGACAGATACGCAGTATTTT. Amino acids: CASSQPTGGGTDTQYF.

The chain uses TRBV9 and TRBJ2-1; TRBD2 aligns across 8 bases. This CDR3 contains 18 residues. Per germline, CDR1 SGDLS and CDR2 YYNGEE. J gave up 7 bases and V 2 bases, and 17 bases lay outside the gene matches. CDR3 DNA: TGTGCCAGCAGCGTGGGTGAACGGGGGGGGGCATCGGGGAATGAGCAGTTCTTC. As protein: CASSVGERGGASGNEQFF.

This clone was seen ten or more times. This rearrangement joins TRBV7-8 to TRBJ2-5, with TRBD2 matching over 7 bases. Germline-derived CDR1 and CDR2 are SGHVS and FQNEAQ. J was trimmed by 5 bases and V by 5 bases; bases with no gene match: 14. This CDR3 is 16 amino acids long. The CDR3 DNA reads TGTGCCAGCAGCGGATACGGACTAGTCGGCATGGAGACCCAGTACTTC. It encodes CASSGYGLVGMETQYF.

This clone was seen many times. The chain has TRBV6-5 and TRBJ1-6; D is uncertain. V lost 0 bases and J 0 bases, leaving 6 bases between the germline ends. Germline CDR1 is MNHEY and CDR2 is SVGAGI. The length of the CDR3 is 16 residues. In DNA, the CDR3 is TGTGCCAGCAGTTACTCTCGCGGCTCCTATAATTCACCCCTCCACTTT. Translating it yields CASSYSRGSYNSPLHF.

This clone occurred many times. The CDR3, as DNA: TGTGCCAGCAGCTTTGGGACAGCCGATCCTCAGCCCCAGCATTTT. It specifies CASSFGTADPQPQHF. This chain links TRBV7-9 with TRBJ1-5, with 7 bases fitting TRBD1. Germline-derived CDR1 and CDR2 are SEHNR and FQNEAQ (reference sequence). The CDR3 is 15 residues long. V lost 3 bases and J lost 6; bases outside the gene matches: 8.

This clone occurred a few times. The chain is built from TRBV25-1 and TRBJ2-1, with unresolved D. Deletions cut 1 base from V and 9 bases from J, with 7 bases between. Per germline, CDR1 MGHDK and CDR2 SYGVNS. The CDR3 is made up of 12 amino acids. DNA of the CDR3: TGTGCCAGCAGTGAATTTAACGGTGAGCAGTTCTTC. It codes for CASSEFNGEQFF.